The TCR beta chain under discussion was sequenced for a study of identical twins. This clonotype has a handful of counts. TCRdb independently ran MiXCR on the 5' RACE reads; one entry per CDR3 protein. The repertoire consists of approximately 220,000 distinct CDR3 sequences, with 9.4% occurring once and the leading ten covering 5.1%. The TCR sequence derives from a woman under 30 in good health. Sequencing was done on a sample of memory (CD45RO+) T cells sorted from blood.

The chain's CDR3 is CASNRDKDYEQYF. DNA for the CDR3: TGTGCCTCAAACCGGGACAAAGACTACGAGCAGTACTTC. The V gene is TRBV6-2 or TRBV6-3, the J gene TRBJ2-7, with D possibly being TRBD1 (6 bases). The length of the CDR3 is 13 residues. CDR1 MNHEY and CDR2 SVGEGT come from the germline V gene. Between the trimmed V and J ends, which lost 11 bases and 3 bases, there was a span of 17 bases.